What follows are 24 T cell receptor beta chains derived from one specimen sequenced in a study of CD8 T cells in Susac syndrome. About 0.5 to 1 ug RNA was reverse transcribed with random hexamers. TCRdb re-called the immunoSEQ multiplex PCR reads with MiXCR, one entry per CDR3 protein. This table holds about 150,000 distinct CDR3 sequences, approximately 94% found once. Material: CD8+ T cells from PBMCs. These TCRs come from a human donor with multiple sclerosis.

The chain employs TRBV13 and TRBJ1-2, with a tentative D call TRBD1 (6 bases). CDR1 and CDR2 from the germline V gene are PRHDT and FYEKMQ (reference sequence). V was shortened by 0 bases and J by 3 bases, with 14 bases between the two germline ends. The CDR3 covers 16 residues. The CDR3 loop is CASSLGDSATYYGYTF. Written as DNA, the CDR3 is TGTGCCAGCAGCTTAGGGGACAGCGCAACTTACTATGGCTACACCTTC.

CDR3: CASSPRDRNTEAFF. The CDR3 coding sequence is TGTGCCAGCAGTCCTCGTGACAGGAACACTGAAGCTTTCTTT. The genes are TRBV7-9 and TRBJ1-1; tentative D call: TRBD1 (5 bases). CDR3 length: 14 residues. Germline values: CDR1 SEHNR, CDR2 FQNEAQ (reference sequence). The V end lost 6 bases, the J end lost 1 base, and 12 bases lay between the germline ends.

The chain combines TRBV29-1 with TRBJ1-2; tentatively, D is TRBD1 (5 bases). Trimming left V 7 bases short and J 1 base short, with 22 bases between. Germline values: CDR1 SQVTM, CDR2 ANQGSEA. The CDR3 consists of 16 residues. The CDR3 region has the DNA TGCAGCGCTGGAGCGGCAGGGTGGGGGGATAACTATGGCTACACCTTC. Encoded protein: CSAGAAGWGDNYGYTF.

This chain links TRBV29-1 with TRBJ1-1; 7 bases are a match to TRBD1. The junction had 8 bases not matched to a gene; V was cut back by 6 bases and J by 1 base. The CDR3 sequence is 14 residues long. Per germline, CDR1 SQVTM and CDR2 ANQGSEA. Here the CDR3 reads CSVRQDRPNTEAFF. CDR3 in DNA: TGCAGCGTCAGACAGGACAGGCCGAACACTGAAGCTTTCTTT.

CDR3 region: CASSFGVGNQPQHF. In DNA form, the CDR3 reads TGTGCCAGCAGCTTCGGGGTTGGCAATCAGCCCCAGCATTTT. The chain uses TRBV13 and TRBJ1-5, with D hard to call. This CDR3 spans 14 amino acids. Trimming stripped 3 bases from V and 2 bases from J, with 8 bases between. CDR1 is PRHDT and CDR2 is FYEKMQ in the germline V gene (reference sequence).

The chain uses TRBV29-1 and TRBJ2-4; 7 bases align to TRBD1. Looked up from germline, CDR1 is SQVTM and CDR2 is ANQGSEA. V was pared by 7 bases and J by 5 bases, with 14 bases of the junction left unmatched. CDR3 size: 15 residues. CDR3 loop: CSATGLGTDENIQYF. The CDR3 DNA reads TGCAGCGCCACGGGTCTCGGGACAGACGAAAACATTCAGTACTTC. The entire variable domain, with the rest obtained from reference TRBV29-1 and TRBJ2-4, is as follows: SAVISQKPSRDICQRGTSLTIQCQVDSQVTMMFWYRQQPGQSLTLIATANQGSEATYESGFVIDKFPISRPNLTFSTLTVSNMSPEDSSIYLCSATGLGTDENIQYFGAGTRLSVL.

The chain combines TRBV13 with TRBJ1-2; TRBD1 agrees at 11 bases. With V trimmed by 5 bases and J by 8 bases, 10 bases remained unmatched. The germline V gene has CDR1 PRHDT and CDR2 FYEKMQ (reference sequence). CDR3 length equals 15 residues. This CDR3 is CASSPGQGALGGYTF. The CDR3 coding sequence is TGTGCCAGCAGCCCAGGACAGGGGGCCCTTGGGGGCTACACCTTC.

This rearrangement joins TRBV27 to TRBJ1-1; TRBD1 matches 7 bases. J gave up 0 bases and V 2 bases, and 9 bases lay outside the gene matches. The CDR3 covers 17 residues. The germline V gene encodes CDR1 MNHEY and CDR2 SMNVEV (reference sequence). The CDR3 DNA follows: TGTGCCAGCAGTTTAACCTCGACAGGGCTAATGAACACTGAAGCTTTCTTT. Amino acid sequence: CASSLTSTGLMNTEAFF.

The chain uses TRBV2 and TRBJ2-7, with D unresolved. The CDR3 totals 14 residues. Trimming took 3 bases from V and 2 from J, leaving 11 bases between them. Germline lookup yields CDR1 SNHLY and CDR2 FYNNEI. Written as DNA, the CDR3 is TGTGCCAGCAGTGAGTCTCGGCTAGCCTACGAGCAGTACTTC. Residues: CASSESRLAYEQYF.

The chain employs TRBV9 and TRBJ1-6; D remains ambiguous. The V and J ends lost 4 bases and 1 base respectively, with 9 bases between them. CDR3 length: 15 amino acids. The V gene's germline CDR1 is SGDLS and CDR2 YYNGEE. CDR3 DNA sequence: TGTGCCAGCAGCAGCAGCGATTCCTATAATTCACCCCTCCACTTT. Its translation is CASSSSDSYNSPLHF.

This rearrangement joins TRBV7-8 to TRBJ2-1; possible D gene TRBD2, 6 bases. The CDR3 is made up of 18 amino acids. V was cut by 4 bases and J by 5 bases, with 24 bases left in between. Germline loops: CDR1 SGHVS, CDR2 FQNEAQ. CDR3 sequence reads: CASSSRGAGTLKNNEQFF. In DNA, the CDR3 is TGTGCCAGCAGCTCCCGGGGCGCGGGGACCCTCAAAAACAATGAGCAGTTCTTC.

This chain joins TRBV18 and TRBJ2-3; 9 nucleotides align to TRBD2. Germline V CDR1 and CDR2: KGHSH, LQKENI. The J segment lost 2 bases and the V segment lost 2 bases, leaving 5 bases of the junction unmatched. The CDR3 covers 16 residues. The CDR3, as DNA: TGTGCCAGCTCACCAAGGGCTAGCGGGGACACAGATACGCAGTATTTT. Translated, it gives CASSPRASGDTDTQYF.

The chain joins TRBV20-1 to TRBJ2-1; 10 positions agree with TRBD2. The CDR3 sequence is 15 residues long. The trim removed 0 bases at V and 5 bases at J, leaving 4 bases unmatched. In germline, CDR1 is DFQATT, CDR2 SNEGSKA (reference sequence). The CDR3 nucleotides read TGCAGTGCTAGAGATCTGCTAGCGGGGGACAATGAGCAGTTCTTC. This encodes CSARDLLAGDNEQFF.

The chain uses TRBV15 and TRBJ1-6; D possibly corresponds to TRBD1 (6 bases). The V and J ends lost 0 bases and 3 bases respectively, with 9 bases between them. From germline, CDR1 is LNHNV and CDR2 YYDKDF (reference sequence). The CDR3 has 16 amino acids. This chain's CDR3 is CATSRDLRGYNSPLHF. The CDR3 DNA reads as TGTGCCACCAGCAGAGATCTCAGGGGCTATAATTCACCCCTCCACTTT.

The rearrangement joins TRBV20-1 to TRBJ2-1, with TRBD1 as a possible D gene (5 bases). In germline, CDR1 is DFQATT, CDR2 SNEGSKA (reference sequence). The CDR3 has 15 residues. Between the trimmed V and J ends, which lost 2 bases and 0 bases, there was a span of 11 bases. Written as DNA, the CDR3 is TGCAGTGCTAGATCGCGCGACAGCTCCTACAATGAGCAGTTCTTC. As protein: CSARSRDSSYNEQFF.

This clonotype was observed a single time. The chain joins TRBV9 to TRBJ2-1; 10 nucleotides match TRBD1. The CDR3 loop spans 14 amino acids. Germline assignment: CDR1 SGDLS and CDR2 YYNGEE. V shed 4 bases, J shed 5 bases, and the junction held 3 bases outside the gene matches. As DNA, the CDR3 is TGTGCCAGCAGCCGGACAGGGGGAAACAATGAGCAGTTCTTC. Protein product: CASSRTGGNNEQFF.

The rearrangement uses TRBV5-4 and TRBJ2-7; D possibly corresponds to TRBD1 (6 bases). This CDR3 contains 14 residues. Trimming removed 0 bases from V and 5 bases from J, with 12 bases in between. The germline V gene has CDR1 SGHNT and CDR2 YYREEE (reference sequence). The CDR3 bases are TGTGCCAGCAGCTTGGGGCAGGGGTCCAACGAGCAGTACTTC. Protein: CASSLGQGSNEQYF.

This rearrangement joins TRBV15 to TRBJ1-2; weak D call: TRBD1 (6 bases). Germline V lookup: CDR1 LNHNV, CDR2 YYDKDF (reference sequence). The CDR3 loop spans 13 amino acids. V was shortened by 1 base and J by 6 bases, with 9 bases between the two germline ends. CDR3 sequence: CATSRVQGDGYTF. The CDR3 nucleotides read TGTGCCACCAGCAGAGTACAGGGAGATGGCTACACCTTC.

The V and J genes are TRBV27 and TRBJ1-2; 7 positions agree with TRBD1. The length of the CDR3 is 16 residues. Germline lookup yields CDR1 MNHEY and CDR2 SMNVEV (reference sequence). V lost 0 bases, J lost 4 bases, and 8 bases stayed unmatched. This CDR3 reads CASSLSGETGLYGYTF. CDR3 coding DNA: TGTGCCAGCAGTTTATCCGGGGAGACAGGGCTCTATGGCTACACCTTC.

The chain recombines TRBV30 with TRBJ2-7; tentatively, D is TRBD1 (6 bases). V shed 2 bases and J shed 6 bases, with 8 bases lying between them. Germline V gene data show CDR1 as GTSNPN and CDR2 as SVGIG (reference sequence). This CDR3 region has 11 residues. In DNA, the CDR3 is TGTGCCTGGAGTCAGGGGATCGAGCAGTACTTC. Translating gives CAWSQGIEQYF.

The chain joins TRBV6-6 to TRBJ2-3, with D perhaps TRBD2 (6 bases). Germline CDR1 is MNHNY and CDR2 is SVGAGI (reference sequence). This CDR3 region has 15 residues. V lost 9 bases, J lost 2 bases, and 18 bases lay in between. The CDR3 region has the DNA TGTGCCAGTAATTACCTCGGGGGAGTCACAGATACGCAGTATTTT. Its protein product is CASNYLGGVTDTQYF.

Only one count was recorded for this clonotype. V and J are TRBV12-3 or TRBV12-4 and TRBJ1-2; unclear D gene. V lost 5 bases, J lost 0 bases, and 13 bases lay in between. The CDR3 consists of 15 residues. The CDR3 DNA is TGTGCCAGCAGTCCCGTCCGAACCGCTAACTATGGCTACACCTTC. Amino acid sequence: CASSPVRTANYGYTF.

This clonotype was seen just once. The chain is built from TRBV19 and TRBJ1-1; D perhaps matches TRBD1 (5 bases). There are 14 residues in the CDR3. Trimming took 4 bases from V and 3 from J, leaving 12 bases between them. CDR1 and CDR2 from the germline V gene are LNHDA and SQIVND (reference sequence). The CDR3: CASSSRDVYTEAFF. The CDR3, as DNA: TGTGCCAGTAGTAGTCGGGACGTGTACACTGAAGCTTTCTTT.

The CDR3, as DNA: TGTGCCAGCAGTCTCCGTACGATGTATTTT. Translating it yields CASSLRTMYF. The chain joins TRBV12-3 or TRBV12-4 to TRBJ2-3; D is undetermined. V lost 5 bases and J lost 14, with 11 bases in between. The length of the CDR3 is 10 residues.